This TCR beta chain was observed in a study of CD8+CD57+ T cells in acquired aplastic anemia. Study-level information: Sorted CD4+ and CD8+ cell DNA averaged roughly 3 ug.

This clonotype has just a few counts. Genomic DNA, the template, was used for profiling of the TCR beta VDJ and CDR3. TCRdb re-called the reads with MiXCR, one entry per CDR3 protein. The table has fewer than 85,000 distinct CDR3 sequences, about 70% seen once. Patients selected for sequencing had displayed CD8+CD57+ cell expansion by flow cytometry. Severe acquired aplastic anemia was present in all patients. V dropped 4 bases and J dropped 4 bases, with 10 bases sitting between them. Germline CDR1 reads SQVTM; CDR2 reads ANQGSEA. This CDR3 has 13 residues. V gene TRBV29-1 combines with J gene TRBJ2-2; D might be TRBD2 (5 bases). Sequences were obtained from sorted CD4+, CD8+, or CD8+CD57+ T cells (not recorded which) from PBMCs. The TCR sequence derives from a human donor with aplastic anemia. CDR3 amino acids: CSVGILGTGELFF. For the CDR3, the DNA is TGCAGCGTTGGGATACTAGGCACCGGGGAGCTGTTTTTT.